The 20 T cell receptor beta chains below come from one sample, sequenced in a study of blood T cell repertoires in COVID-19. Assay: immunoSEQ multiplex PCR; the TCRdb copy retains only in-frame clones and omits some. The sample has 200,000 to 250,000 clones; around 86% are singletons. Sequencing was performed on peripheral blood. Receptors were obtained from a woman of 80 years or more with COVID-19, enrolled during active disease.

V and J are TRBV6-6 and TRBJ1-5; maybe TRBD1 (5 bases). Trimming took off 10 bases at V and 2 bases at J, with 21 bases between the two ends. Germline CDR1 reads MNHNY; CDR2 reads SVGAGI (reference sequence). The CDR3 spans 16 residues. This chain's CDR3 is CAIVPPQWGGNQPQHF. The CDR3 bases are TGTGCCATCGTCCCCCCCCAGTGGGGCGGCAATCAGCCCCAGCATTTT.

CDR3 nucleotides: TGTGCCAGCAGCCCGAGGGCAGGCCCCTACAATGAGCAGTTCTTC. It encodes CASSPRAGPYNEQFF. J is TRBJ2-1 and V is TRBV5-4; D might be TRBD2 (5 bases). The V end was cut by 4 bases, the J end by 2 bases, with 13 bases between. CDR1 and CDR2 (germline): SGHNT, YYREEE (reference sequence). The CDR3 length is 15 residues.

V and J are TRBV29-1 and TRBJ2-7; 7 positions agree with TRBD1. The ends lost 5 bases at V and 6 bases at J; junction bases unmatched: 7. The CDR3 runs to 12 residues. CDR1 is SQVTM and CDR2 is ANQGSEA in the germline V gene. The CDR3 loop reads CSVSDRLSEQYF. The CDR3 region has the DNA TGCAGCGTTTCGGACAGGCTTTCCGAGCAGTACTTC.

This chain links TRBV15 with TRBJ2-5; D is undetermined. The CDR3 is made up of 12 amino acids. V lost 1 base and J 5 bases, leaving 5 bases between the germline ends. Germline V gene lookup returns CDR1 LNHNV and CDR2 YYDKDF (reference sequence). This chain's CDR3 is CATSRVRETQYF. The CDR3 coding sequence is TGTGCCACCAGCAGAGTGAGGGAGACCCAGTACTTC.

The chain couples TRBV7-8 to TRBJ1-2; no clear D. Germline CDR1 is SGHVS and CDR2 is FQNEAQ. The V end lost 3 bases, the J end lost 4 bases, and 12 bases lay between the germline ends. The CDR3 is 14 amino acids. CDR3 nucleotide sequence: TGTGCCAGCAGCTTTAATGAGGCTGGCTATGGCTACACCTTC. Translation gives CASSFNEAGYGYTF.

The chain uses TRBV2 and TRBJ1-3; D call uncertain. Germline loops: CDR1 SNHLY, CDR2 FYNNEI. This CDR3 is built from 15 residues. The V gene lost 5 bases and the J gene lost 0 bases, with 11 bases spanning the gap. The DNA for the CDR3 is TGTGCCAGCAGTTCCCTTAAGAGCTCTGGAAACACCATATATTTT. Encoded protein: CASSSLKSSGNTIYF.

This clone was counted a single time. CDR3 sequence (DNA): TGCGCCAGCAGCCAAGACAGGGTCGCAACCGGGGAGCTGTTTTTT. As protein: CASSQDRVATGELFF. This chain joins TRBV4-3 and TRBJ2-2; D is perhaps TRBD1 (5 bases). With 0 bases removed from V and 5 bases from J, the gap between germline ends came to 10 bases. The CDR3 is 15 residues long. Per the germline V gene, CDR1 is LGHNA and CDR2 is YSLEER.

V and J are TRBV18 and TRBJ1-2; a weak D match, TRBD1 (5 bases). The CDR3 loop spans 13 amino acids. The ends were cut back, 0 bases at V and 6 bases at J, with 8 bases in the middle. Germline V gene lookup returns CDR1 KGHSH and CDR2 LQKENI. The CDR3 DNA reads as TGTGCCAGCTCACCACCGGCAGGGAATGGCTACACCTTC. Its protein product is CASSPPAGNGYTF.

The chain links TRBV4-1 to TRBJ2-1; D is uncertain. The CDR3 runs to 14 residues. The V and J ends lost 0 bases and 0 bases respectively, with 3 bases between them. The germline gives CDR1 MGHRA, CDR2 YSYEKL. The CDR3 reads CASSQDSSYNEQFF. The CDR3 DNA follows: TGCGCCAGCAGCCAAGACTCCTCCTACAATGAGCAGTTCTTC.

Many counts were recorded for this clone. J is TRBJ1-1 and V is TRBV11-2; 8 bases align to TRBD1. The CDR3 runs 17 residues. CDR1 SGHAT and CDR2 FQNNGV come from the germline V gene. V shed 6 bases, J shed 1 base, and the junction held 13 bases outside the gene matches. CDR3 protein: CASRKTGADPRNTEAFF. CDR3 nucleotide sequence: TGTGCCAGCAGAAAGACAGGGGCAGACCCCCGGAACACTGAAGCTTTCTTT.

The gene calls are TRBV19 and TRBJ1-1; TRBD1 matches at 7 bases. Germline loops: CDR1 LNHDA, CDR2 SQIVND (reference sequence). V dropped 7 bases and J dropped 4; count of bases not matched to a gene: 12. The CDR3 sequence is 15 residues long. The CDR3 DNA reads as TGTGCCAGTAATAAAGGCAGGGGGATCGGCACTGAAGCTTTCTTT. Its translation is CASNKGRGIGTEAFF.

This sequence joins TRBV27 and TRBJ2-7; TRBD1 is a possible D gene (5 bases). This CDR3 is 12 amino acids long. Trimming left V 6 bases short and J 3 bases short, with 9 bases between. In germline, CDR1 is MNHEY, CDR2 SMNVEV (reference sequence). CDR3 DNA sequence: TGTGCCAGCAGAAAGCAGGGCTACGAGCAGTACTTC. It codes for CASRKQGYEQYF.

The J gene is TRBJ1-4, the V gene TRBV30, with D possibly being TRBD1 (6 bases). This CDR3 has 15 residues. V was shortened by 5 bases and J by 8 bases, with 21 bases between the two germline ends. Germline V gene lookup returns CDR1 GTSNPN and CDR2 SVGIG (reference sequence). This CDR3 is CAWAPTGTRGEKLFF. As DNA, the CDR3 is TGTGCCTGGGCTCCGACCGGGACAAGAGGGGAAAAACTGTTTTTT.

The chain joins TRBV30 to TRBJ1-2; 7 positions agree with TRBD1. V dropped 3 bases and J dropped 6; count of bases not matched to a gene: 10. This CDR3 region has 14 residues. Germline V gene data show CDR1 as GTSNPN and CDR2 as SVGIG (reference sequence). CDR3 sequence reads: CAWSDEGAGDGYTF. For the CDR3, the DNA is TGTGCCTGGAGCGACGAGGGGGCAGGCGATGGCTACACCTTC.

This clone was recorded only once. V usage is TRBV11-2 and J usage is TRBJ1-4; TRBD1 aligns across 7 bases. V was pared by 1 base and J by 6 bases, with 8 bases of the junction left unmatched. The CDR3 contains 16 residues. The V gene's germline CDR1 is SGHAT and CDR2 FQNNGV. The CDR3 here is CASSLGLRQGDEKLFF. CDR3 DNA: TGTGCCAGCAGCTTAGGTTTGAGGCAGGGGGATGAAAAACTGTTTTTT.

The CDR3 is CASSLRQVSTDTQYF. CDR3 in DNA: TGTGCCAGCAGTTTACGACAGGTGAGCACAGATACGCAGTATTTT. The chain uses TRBV27 and TRBJ2-3, with D tentatively TRBD1 (6 bases). The ends were cut back, 2 bases at V and 0 bases at J, with 9 bases in the middle. This CDR3 has 15 residues. Germline CDR1 MNHEY, CDR2 SMNVEV (reference sequence).

The chain links TRBV12-3 or TRBV12-4 to TRBJ1-5; no reliable D call. Deletions cut 8 bases from V and 2 bases from J, with 10 bases between. The CDR3 runs 13 residues. Here the CDR3 reads CASGGPGNQPQHF. The DNA of the CDR3 is TGTGCCAGCGGAGGACCTGGCAATCAGCCCCAGCATTTT.

In its sample, this clone was seen once. The rearrangement links TRBV7-2 to TRBJ2-5; D unresolved. Deletions cut 3 bases from V and 4 bases from J, with 3 bases between. This CDR3 is 11 amino acids long. Germline CDR1 and CDR2: SGHTA and FQGNSA. Written as DNA, the CDR3 is TGTGCCAGCAGCTTCAGAGAGACCCAGTACTTC. Translation: CASSFRETQYF.

J is TRBJ1-2 and V is TRBV6-2 or TRBV6-3; 7 nucleotides match TRBD1. Germline loops: CDR1 MNHEY, CDR2 SVGEGT. This CDR3 contains 13 residues. Trimming cost V 6 bases and J 8 bases; bases outside gene matches: 9. The CDR3 region has the DNA TGTGCCAGCAGCCATGGGAGACAGGGAGGCTACACCTTC. As protein: CASSHGRQGGYTF.

The chain employs TRBV27 and TRBJ1-5, with TRBD1 identical over 7 bases. V gave up 4 bases and J gave up 1 base; unmatched junction bases: 16. Germline CDR1 is MNHEY and CDR2 is SMNVEV (reference sequence). CDR3 length equals 19 residues. CDR3 bases: TGTGCCAGCAGTTGGACCCCAAGAACAGGGGCGAAGAGCAATCAGCCCCAGCATTTT. It is translated as CASSWTPRTGAKSNQPQHF.